This is a list of T cell receptor beta chains from one sample in a study of blood T cell repertoires in COVID-19. Sequencing used immunoSEQ multiplex PCR; TCRdb keeps in-frame clones, though not all of them. This repertoire shows some 88,000 clones, approximately 85% found once; its top ten account for 3.8%. The source material was peripheral blood. These receptor sequences come from a man aged 55 to 70 with acute or convalescent COVID-19. The CDR3 runs from the conserved cysteine through the conserved F or W. The D gene is left open where the match is weak. The size field is filled for only some rows; it gives once, few, many or a size class.

clone_size: NA
d_call: TRBD2
v_call: TRBV5-1
cdr3_aa: CASSSGLAGSYEQYF

clone_size: NA
d_call: TRBD1
v_call: TRBV4-2
cdr3_aa: CASSQVWGQGVAYEQYF

clone_size: NA
d_call: NA
v_call: TRBV3-1/TRBV3-2
cdr3_aa: CASSQDLRLVRGTTEAFF

clone_size: NA
d_call: NA
v_call: TRBV12-3/TRBV12-4
cdr3_aa: CASSFGAEKLFF

clone_size: NA
d_call: TRBD2
v_call: TRBV10-3
cdr3_aa: CAISDSSLAGDSYNEQFF

clone_size: NA
d_call: NA
v_call: TRBV11-1
cdr3_aa: CASSNLGQGAFF

clone_size: NA
d_call: TRBD2
v_call: TRBV5-1
cdr3_aa: CASSPGTSGSHEQFF

clone_size: once
d_call: NA
v_call: TRBV30
cdr3_aa: CAWSWSSPQSPLHF

clone_size: NA
d_call: NA
v_call: TRBV4-1
cdr3_aa: CASSQGPGRGHEQFF

clone_size: NA
d_call: NA
v_call: TRBV10-3
cdr3_aa: CAISGADSLPYEQYF

clone_size: NA
d_call: TRBD1
v_call: TRBV18
cdr3_aa: CASSRPGTGGDIEAFF

clone_size: NA
d_call: NA
v_call: TRBV7-2
cdr3_aa: CASSLVWQGNQPQHF

clone_size: once
d_call: TRBD1
v_call: TRBV3-1/TRBV3-2
cdr3_aa: CASTSGGGYNEQFF

clone_size: NA
d_call: NA
v_call: TRBV7-8
cdr3_aa: CASSPIGGGAEETQYF

clone_size: NA
d_call: NA
v_call: TRBV12-3/TRBV12-4
cdr3_aa: CASSPRRGGYTF

clone_size: NA
d_call: TRBD2
v_call: TRBV2
cdr3_aa: CASSELAGGPSTDTQYF

clone_size: NA
d_call: TRBD1
v_call: TRBV7-2
cdr3_aa: CASSWDRGVSGELFF

clone_size: once
d_call: TRBD2
v_call: TRBV30
cdr3_aa: CAWRRRAGGPYNEQFF